The present entry profiles one T cell receptor (beta chain) with its context. Its antigen is still unknown. No base quality information exists; no much larger clone differs at one position. Lymph node samples came from the axillary draining lymph nodes of breast cancer patients. The CDR3, cysteine through phenylalanine, is 15 amino acids long. The retained sequence is limited to the CDR3, 45 bases, with the frame set at the first base. In the germline V gene (reference sequence), CDR1 corresponds to DFQATT and CDR2 to SNEGSKA. V and J lose 0 bases and 6 bases, and a span of 14 bases separates them. This sample is part of a study of breast tumors, draining lymph nodes, adjacent tissues listed by TCRdb under 2016. About the study as a whole: TCR beta repertoires were compared across tumor, adjacent nontumor tissue and axillary lymph nodes obtained from breast cancer patients. The study was designed to assess the relationships and possible T-cell exchange between tumor, surrounding tissue and draining lymph node repertoires in human breast cancer. Findings and caveats that apply to the study as a whole: The data were considered consistent with most tumor T cells being derived from the lymph node and subsequently expanding within tumor tissue. The conclusion that tumor T cells originate in lymph nodes was presented as consistent with a hypothesis rather than as directly demonstrated. Tumors showed preferential V and J gene usage, and their T-cell repertoire diversity fell below that of lymph nodes yet above that of nontumor tissue. The similarity between tumor and nontumor tissue repertoires was significantly greater in luminal-like breast cancer than in basal-like breast cancer.

Sequenced using an Illumina HiSeq 2000. Multiplex PCR amplification was used to generate the TCR beta chain libraries. High-throughput sequencing was used to analyze the amplified TCR beta chain products. In-frame beta chains were kept once TCRdb had trimmed the public reads at Q25 with fastp and called clones with MiXCR. Each CDR3 protein appears once, grouped with its most common genes and DNA. The sample table lists about 130,000 distinct CDR3 sequences, 15% to 20% of them with a count of one. Jointly, the top ten make up more than 3% of the sample. Sequenced sample: axillary lymph node tissue. The TCR comes from a female donor with breast cancer. Some clones in this sample may be carry-over from other donors' samples. Rearrangement joined TRBV20-1 to TRBJ2-2, with no confident D gene call. The nucleotide sequence reads as follows: TGCAGTGCTAGAGATCGAAGAGAGTACTCCGGGGAGCTGTTTTTT. This encodes CSARDRREYSGELFF.